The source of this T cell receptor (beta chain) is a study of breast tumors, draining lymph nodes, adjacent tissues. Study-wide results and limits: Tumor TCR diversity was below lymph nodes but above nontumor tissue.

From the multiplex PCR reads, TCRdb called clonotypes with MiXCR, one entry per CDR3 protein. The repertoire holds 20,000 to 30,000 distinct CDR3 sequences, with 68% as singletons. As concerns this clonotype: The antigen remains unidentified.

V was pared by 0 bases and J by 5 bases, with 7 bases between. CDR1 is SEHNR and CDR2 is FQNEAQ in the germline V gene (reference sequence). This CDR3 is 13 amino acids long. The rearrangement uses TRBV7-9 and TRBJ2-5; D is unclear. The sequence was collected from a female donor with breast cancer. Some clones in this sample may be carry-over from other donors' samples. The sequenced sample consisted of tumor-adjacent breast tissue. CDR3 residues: CASSLALGETQYF. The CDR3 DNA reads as TGTGCCAGCAGCTTAGCTTTGGGGGAGACCCAGTACTTC. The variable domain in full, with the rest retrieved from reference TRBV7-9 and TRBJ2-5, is DTGVSQNPRHKITKRGQNVTFRCDPISEHNRLYWYRQTLGQGPEFLTYFQNEAQLEKSRLLSDRFSAERPKGSFSTLEIQRTEQGDSAMYLCASSLALGETQYFGPGTRLLVL.